The 9 T cell receptor beta chains given below trace back to one sample, sequenced in a study of CD8 T cells in Susac syndrome. RNA amounts of roughly 0.5 to 1 ug underwent reverse transcription with random hexamers. TCRdb reprocessed the immunoSEQ multiplex PCR reads via MiXCR and lists one record per CDR3 protein. The sample includes 150,000 to 200,000 distinct CDR3 sequences, roughly 92% of them seen just once. Material for sequencing was CD4+ T cells from PBMCs. These receptors were taken from a human donor in good health.

The CDR3 spells CASSWPGLGAEQFF. CDR3 sequence (DNA): TGTGCCAGCAGCTGGCCGGGACTAGGGGCTGAGCAGTTCTTC. The chain couples TRBV5-6 to TRBJ2-1, with 8 bases matching TRBD2. This CDR3 contains 14 residues. V lost 3 bases, J lost 9 bases, and 8 bases stayed unmatched. Germline V gene data show CDR1 as SGHDT and CDR2 as YYEEEE.

The chain combines TRBV5-6 with TRBJ2-5; maybe TRBD2 (6 bases). In germline, CDR1 is SGHDT, CDR2 YYEEEE. Trimming cost V 4 bases and J 2 bases, with 12 bases left between them. The CDR3 length is 14 residues. The DNA of the CDR3 is TGTGCCAGCAGCAACGGCGGGGCTCAAGAGACCCAGTACTTC. This encodes CASSNGGAQETQYF.

The chain links TRBV7-2 to TRBJ1-2; tentative D call: TRBD1 (6 bases). The germline V gene has CDR1 SGHTA and CDR2 FQGNSA. Trimming took 1 base from V and 1 from J, leaving 10 bases between them. The CDR3 has 15 residues. CDR3 coding DNA: TGTGCCAGCAGCTTAGGAGCAGGGGATAACTATGGCTACACCTTC. It codes for CASSLGAGDNYGYTF.

The chain combines TRBV20-1 with TRBJ1-5; no firm D call. Looked up from germline, CDR1 is DFQATT and CDR2 is SNEGSKA (reference sequence). V was clipped by 6 bases and J by 1 base, with 10 bases between them. CDR3 size: 13 residues. This CDR3 is CSAPGGSNQPQHF. The CDR3 bases are TGCAGTGCCCCCGGAGGAAGCAATCAGCCCCAGCATTTT.

The chain joins TRBV5-6 to TRBJ2-5; maybe TRBD2 (6 bases). With 4 bases removed from V and 1 base from J, the gap between germline ends came to 17 bases. Germline V CDR1 and CDR2: SGHDT, YYEEEE. This CDR3 region has 16 residues. CDR3 residues: CASSPDGGSPQETQYF. The CDR3 DNA reads TGTGCCAGCAGCCCTGACGGGGGAAGTCCCCAAGAGACCCAGTACTTC.

A few counts support this clonotype. V usage is TRBV11-2 and J usage is TRBJ2-1, with unresolved D. CDR1 and CDR2 (germline): SGHAT, FQNNGV. Trimming shortened V by 5 bases and J by 0 bases, and 11 bases separated the two germline ends. The CDR3 is made up of 15 amino acids. CDR3 residues: CASSPERVSYNEQFF. CDR3 coding DNA: TGTGCCAGCAGCCCCGAAAGGGTCTCCTACAATGAGCAGTTCTTC. Combining the CDR3 with reference TRBV11-2 and TRBJ2-1 gives the whole variable domain EAGVAQSPRYKIIEKRQSVAFWCNPISGHATLYWYQQILGQGPKLLIQFQNNGVVDDSQLPKDRFSAERLKGVDSTLKIQPAKLEDSAVYLCASSPERVSYNEQFFGPGTRLTVL.

This chain connects TRBV6-5 to TRBJ1-3, with unresolved D. There are 17 residues in the CDR3. Trimming cost V 0 bases and J 3 bases, with 15 bases left between them. CDR1 MNHEY and CDR2 SVGAGI come from the germline V gene. The CDR3 here is CASSYSTEGRGGNTIYF. For the CDR3, the DNA is TGTGCCAGCAGTTACTCGACGGAGGGCCGGGGTGGAAACACCATATATTTT.

The chain is built from TRBV7-9 and TRBJ1-1, with D possibly TRBD1 on 6 matching bases. Germline V CDR1 and CDR2: SEHNR, FQNEAQ (reference sequence). Trimming took off 6 bases at V and 4 bases at J, with 18 bases between the two ends. This CDR3 is built from 15 residues. CDR3 region: CASSSLGARSTEAFF. The CDR3, as DNA: TGTGCCAGCAGTTCACTGGGGGCGCGGAGCACTGAAGCTTTCTTT.

The rearrangement joins TRBV7-2 to TRBJ2-3, with 13 positions matching TRBD2. V dropped 1 base and J dropped 6; count of bases not matched to a gene: 4. Germline values: CDR1 SGHTA, CDR2 FQGNSA. The CDR3 is 16 amino acids. CDR3 in amino acids: CASSLELAGGPDTQYF. CDR3 DNA: TGTGCCAGCAGCTTAGAACTAGCGGGGGGGCCGGATACGCAGTATTTT.